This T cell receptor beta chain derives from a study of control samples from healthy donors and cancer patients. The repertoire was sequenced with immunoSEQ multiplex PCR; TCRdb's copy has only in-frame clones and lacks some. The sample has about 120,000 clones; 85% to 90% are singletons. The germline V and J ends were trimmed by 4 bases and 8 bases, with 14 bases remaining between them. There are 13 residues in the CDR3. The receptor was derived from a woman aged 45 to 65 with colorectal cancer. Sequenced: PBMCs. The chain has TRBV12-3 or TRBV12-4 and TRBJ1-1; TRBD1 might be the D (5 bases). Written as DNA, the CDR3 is TGTGCCAGCAGTTCCAGGGACCATCCGGAAGCTTTCTTT. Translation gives CASSSRDHPEAFF.